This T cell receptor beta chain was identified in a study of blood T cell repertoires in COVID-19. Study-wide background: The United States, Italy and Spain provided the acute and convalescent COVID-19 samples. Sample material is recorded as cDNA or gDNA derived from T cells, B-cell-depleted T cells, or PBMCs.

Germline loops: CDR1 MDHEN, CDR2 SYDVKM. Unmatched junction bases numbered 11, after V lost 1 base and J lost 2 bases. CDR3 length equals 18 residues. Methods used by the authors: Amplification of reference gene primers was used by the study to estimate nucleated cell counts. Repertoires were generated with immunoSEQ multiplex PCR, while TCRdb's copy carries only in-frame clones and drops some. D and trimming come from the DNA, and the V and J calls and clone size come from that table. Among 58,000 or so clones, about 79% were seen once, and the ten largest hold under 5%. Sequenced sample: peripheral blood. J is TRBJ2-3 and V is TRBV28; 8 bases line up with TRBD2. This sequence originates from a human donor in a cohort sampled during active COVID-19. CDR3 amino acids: CASSLLFRGRTYTDTQYF. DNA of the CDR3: TGTGCCAGCAGTTTATTATTTCGCGGGAGGACCTACACAGATACGCAGTATTTT.